This entry lists 10 T cell receptor beta chains sequenced from one sample in a study of spatial heterogeneity in lung cancer. Time point noted: blood at routine non-recurrence follow-up after resection. Each CDR3 protein is one row after TCRdb ran MiXCR on the 5' RACE reads. This table has some 41,000 distinct CDR3 sequences, approximately 22% appearing once. The input for sequencing was PBMCs, taken at follow-up. All receptors come from a female donor with early-stage non-small cell lung cancer.

The chain carries TRBV18 and TRBJ2-5, with no clear D. The germline V and J ends were trimmed by 3 bases and 4 bases, with 9 bases remaining between them. Germline lookup yields CDR1 KGHSH and CDR2 LQKENI. The CDR3 covers 13 residues. The CDR3 region has the DNA TGTGCCAGCTCACCTCAAGGCGTAGAGACCCAGTACTTC. This translates into CASSPQGVETQYF.

In this sample, this clonotype turned up a few times. A much bigger clone sits one base away, suggesting this may be a read error. The chain couples TRBV9 to TRBJ2-1; perhaps TRBD1 as D (6 bases). Germline CDR1 is SGDLS and CDR2 is YYNGEE. The CDR3 extends over 12 amino acids. CDR3 DNA: TGTACCAGCACCAGAGGGGGCAATGAGCAGTTCTTC. Residues: CTSTRGGNEQFF.

The chain joins TRBV28 to TRBJ1-2; D perhaps matches TRBD1 (6 bases). The CDR3 is 13 amino acids. Germline CDR1 is MDHEN and CDR2 is SYDVKM. With 2 bases removed from V and 6 bases from J, the gap between germline ends came to 10 bases. The CDR3 protein is CASSLGQLDGYTF. The CDR3 DNA is TGTGCCAGCAGTTTAGGACAGCTAGATGGCTACACCTTC.

In this sample, this clonotype turned up a few times. The gene calls are TRBV2 and TRBJ2-4; a possible D gene is TRBD2 (5 bases). The CDR3 is 15 amino acids. Germline values: CDR1 SNHLY, CDR2 FYNNEI. With 3 bases removed from V and 0 bases from J, the gap between germline ends came to 9 bases. The CDR3 nucleotides read TGTGCCAGCAGTGACTTCGGGGTAGCCAAAAACATTCAGTACTTC. It yields the protein CASSDFGVAKNIQYF.

The rearrangement joins TRBV18 to TRBJ1-3, with D perhaps matching TRBD1 (6 bases). Germline lookup yields CDR1 KGHSH and CDR2 LQKENI. This CDR3 has 15 residues. V was clipped by 4 bases and J by 0 bases, with 10 bases between them. The CDR3 sequence: CASSLQGNSGNTIYF. The CDR3 region has the DNA TGTGCCAGCTCACTACAGGGTAACTCTGGAAACACCATATATTTT.

In the case of this clonotype: Germline and junction disagree at one end, which may indicate a read error. The chain links TRBV14 to TRBJ2-3; D is unresolved. The CDR3 sequence is 18 residues long. Germline CDR1 and CDR2: SGHDN and FVKESK. CDR3 in DNA: TGTGCCACCAGCCAAGGGCTAGGTGCACCACCGATCTCAGATACGCAGTATTTT. Translated: CATSQGLGAPPISDTQYF.

This clonotype was found a few times. The V and J genes are TRBV11-2 and TRBJ1-1, with D hard to call. V was cut by 1 base and J by 3 bases, with 12 bases left in between. CDR1 and CDR2 from the germline V gene are SGHAT and FQNNGV. The CDR3 is 15 amino acids. The CDR3 spells CASSLGFWEHTEAFF. The CDR3 bases are TGTGCCAGCAGCTTAGGTTTTTGGGAACACACTGAAGCTTTCTTT.

This clonotype was seen repeatedly, ten times or more. J is TRBJ1-4 and V is TRBV6-6, with TRBD1 matching 8 bases. This CDR3 has 14 residues. Unmatched junction bases numbered 0, after V lost 4 bases and J lost 2 bases. The germline V gene has CDR1 MNHNY and CDR2 SVGAGI (reference sequence). CDR3 in DNA: TGTGCCAGCAGTTGGACAGGGACTAATGAAAAACTGTTTTTT. Its translation is CASSWTGTNEKLFF.

By share of the sample, this clonotype is medium-sized. This chain connects TRBV19 to TRBJ2-7, with D tentatively TRBD1 or TRBD2 (5 bases each). Germline CDR1 is LNHDA and CDR2 is SQIVND (reference sequence). V gave up 8 bases and J gave up 0 bases, with 17 bases separating them. CDR3 length: 15 residues. The CDR3 DNA follows: TGTGCCAGTGCAACCGGGGCCTTCTCCTCCTACGAGCAGTACTTC. It specifies CASATGAFSSYEQYF.

This clonotype was observed a handful of times. The V gene is TRBV29-1, the J gene TRBJ2-3; D remains ambiguous. The CDR3 extends over 11 amino acids. CDR1 is SQVTM, CDR2 ANQGSEA, per germline. Trimming removed 5 bases from V and 3 bases from J, with 6 bases in between. The CDR3 sequence: CSVLSTDTQYF. The CDR3 DNA reads TGCAGCGTTCTCAGTACAGATACGCAGTATTTT.